This T cell receptor beta chain was documented in a study of long-term antiretroviral therapy in people with HIV. Sequencing relied on immunoSEQ assay v3.0, run at survey level. Clones were read by immunoSEQ multiplex PCR, and TCRdb kept only the in-frame ones, dropping some. The sample gives 15,000 to 20,000 clones, around 79% of which show up once; 10% to 12% is in the top ten. Points from the study as a whole: In samples taken after ART, diversity increased but remained below transplant donor control levels.

This clone came up a few times. The antigen is undetermined. CDR3 length: 13 residues. Trimming removed 0 bases at V and 5 bases at J, with 5 bases between. The germline V gene has CDR1 KGHSH and CDR2 LQKENI. The chain couples TRBV18 to TRBJ2-1; D remains unclear. The source was unsorted PBMCs, collected 2.3 years after starting antiretroviral therapy. The receptor comes from a woman aged 40 to 50 with HIV. CDR3 DNA: TGTGCCAGCTCACCACCCCAGGACAATGAGCAGTTCTTC. Translation gives CASSPPQDNEQFF. The full variable domain, rest sourced from reference TRBV18 and TRBJ2-1, is NAGVMQNPRHLVRRRGQEARLRCSPMKGHSHVYWYRQLPEEGLKFMVYLQKENIIDESGMPKERFSAEFPKEGPSILRIQQVVRGDSAAYFCASSPPQDNEQFFGPGTRLTVL.